These T cell receptor beta chains were read from a single sample in a study of blood T cell repertoires in COVID-19. Libraries were prepared by immunoSEQ multiplex PCR; TCRdb keeps only in-frame clonotypes and omits some of them. The data hold some 42,000 clones, with 70% to 90% observed a single time. Input material: peripheral blood. The receptors were gathered from a human donor in a cohort sampled during active COVID-19. The CDR3 runs from the conserved cysteine through the conserved F or W. A D gene is named only where the DNA matches it firmly. Clone size appears in some rows only: once, few, many, or a class for an expanded clone.

14 TRBD2 - TRBJ2-5 TRBV7-8 CASSHPGGRQTQYF TGTGCCAGCAGCCACCCGGGGGGTCGACAGACCCAGTACTTC
15 - - TRBJ2-3 TRBV3-1/TRBV3-2 CASSQANSFTDTQYF TGTGCCAGCAGCCAAGCGAACTCATTCACAGATACGCAGTATTTT
16 TRBD2 - TRBJ2-1 TRBV7-9 CASSFGLAGGNDEQFF TGTGCCAGCAGCTTCGGACTAGCGGGGGGGAATGATGAGCAGTTCTTC
14 TRBD2 - TRBJ2-4 TRBV29-1 CSVITGLAMNIQYF TGCAGCGTAATTACGGGACTAGCTATGAACATTCAGTACTTC
16 TRBD2 - TRBJ2-5 TRBV7-6 CASSLGVAGGPETQYF TGTGCCAGCAGCTTAGGGGTAGCGGGGGGGCCAGAGACCCAGTACTTC
15 - - TRBJ2-5 TRBV7-9 CASSLSAGQQETQYF TGTGCCAGCAGCTTAAGCGCGGGTCAGCAAGAGACCCAGTACTTC
13 TRBD1 - TRBJ1-1 TRBV3-1/TRBV3-2 CASSQGQGALAFF TGTGCCAGCAGCCAAGGACAGGGGGCCCTAGCTTTCTTT
15 TRBD2 - TRBJ2-1 TRBV2 CASSTHWRGGVPKFF TGTGCCAGCAGTACCCACTGGCGGGGGGGCGTTCCGAAGTTCTTC
16 - - TRBJ2-7 TRBV6-5 CASSYGATGNPYEQYF TGTGCCAGCAGTTACGGTGCTACAGGCAATCCCTACGAGCAGTACTTC
15 - - TRBJ1-5 TRBV7-9 CASSPGTFKTEAQHF TGTGCCAGCAGCCCCGGGACTTTCAAAACGGAAGCCCAGCATTTT
16 - - TRBJ1-1 TRBV19 CASSIWSEGESTEAFF TGTGCCAGTAGTATATGGTCGGAGGGAGAGTCCACTGAAGCTTTCTTT
18 TRBD1 medium-sized TRBJ2-1 TRBV23-1 CASSQKGLDRGVRNEQFF TGCGCCAGCAGTCAAAAAGGCCTCGACAGGGGAGTACGCAATGAGCAGTTCTTC
17 TRBD1 - TRBJ1-1 TRBV3-1/TRBV3-2 CASSPYTGGRMNTEAFF TGTGCCAGCAGCCCCTATACAGGGGGTCGCATGAACACTGAAGCTTTCTTT
15 - - TRBJ2-3 TRBV5-1 CASSLGSGSTDTQYF TGCGCCAGCAGCTTGGGTTCGGGTAGCACAGATACGCAGTATTTT
14 - - TRBJ2-1 TRBV19 CASTGTQRGNEQFF TGTGCCAGCACCGGGACACAAAGAGGAAATGAGCAGTTCTTC
14 TRBD1 - TRBJ1-1 TRBV6-5 CASSNGQGLPRAFF TGTGCCAGCAGTAACGGACAGGGGCTTCCCCGGGCTTTCTTT
13 - once TRBJ2-5 TRBV11-3 CASSSRWQADQYF TGTGCCAGCAGCTCTCGGTGGCAGGCCGACCAGTACTTC
15 - - TRBJ2-7 TRBV6-1 CASSELFSTGYEQYF TGTGCCAGCAGTGAATTGTTCTCTACAGGGTACGAGCAGTACTTC
18 TRBD2 - TRBJ2-3 TRBV5-1 CASSLDGSGLRRTDTQYF TGCGCCAGCAGCTTGGACGGTAGCGGGCTTCGACGGACAGATACGCAGTATTTT
14 - - TRBJ2-2 TRBV9 CASSVGGGTGELFF TGTGCCAGCAGCGTAGGAGGGGGTACCGGGGAGCTGTTTTTT
14 - - TRBJ1-5 TRBV7-8 CASSLAGGQQPQHF TGTGCCAGCAGCTTAGCAGGGGGTCAACAGCCCCAGCATTTT
14 TRBD1 - TRBJ2-7 TRBV27 CASRLDRGSYEQYF TGTGCCAGCAGGTTAGACAGGGGGTCCTACGAGCAGTACTTC
15 - - TRBJ1-1 TRBV5-8 CASKPSVRGSTEAFF TGTGCCAGCAAACCGTCCGTTAGGGGAAGCACTGAAGCTTTCTTT
13 TRBD1 - TRBJ2-1 TRBV18 CASSPGQGFEQFF TGTGCCAGCTCACCGGGACAGGGTTTTGAGCAGTTCTTC
13 - - TRBJ1-2 TRBV7-9 CASSLGQGRGYTF TGTGCCAGCAGCTTAGGGCAGGGCCGTGGCTACACCTTC
13 TRBD1 - TRBJ1-2 TRBV5-4 CASSLNRGYGYTF TGTGCCAGCAGCTTGAACAGGGGGTATGGCTACACCTTC
15 - few TRBJ1-5 TRBV2 CASSEALGMNQPQHF TGTGCCAGCAGTGAAGCGCTTGGCATGAATCAGCCCCAGCATTTT
17 TRBD1 - TRBJ1-1 TRBV7-9 CASSLADRERFDTEAFF TGTGCCAGCAGCTTAGCGGACAGGGAACGGTTTGACACTGAAGCTTTCTTT
13 - - TRBJ2-7 TRBV5-4 CASSFPGSYEQYF TGTGCCAGCAGCTTCCCAGGTTCCTACGAGCAGTACTTC
17 TRBD2 - TRBJ2-2 TRBV7-3 CALANGALAMDTGELFF TGTGCCCTAGCCAACGGGGCACTAGCGATGGACACCGGGGAGCTGTTTTTT
17 - - TRBJ2-3 TRBV19 CASSISRGATSTDTQYF TGTGCCAGTAGTATATCCCGGGGGGCAACTAGCACAGATACGCAGTATTTT
16 TRBD2 - TRBJ2-2 TRBV3-1/TRBV3-2 CASSLVAGGHHGELFF TGTGCCAGCAGCCTCGTTGCGGGGGGACACCACGGGGAGCTGTTTTTT
16 - once TRBJ2-3 TRBV11-2 CASSSLIGLGTDTQYF TGTGCCAGCAGCTCCCTAATCGGGTTAGGCACAGATACGCAGTATTTT